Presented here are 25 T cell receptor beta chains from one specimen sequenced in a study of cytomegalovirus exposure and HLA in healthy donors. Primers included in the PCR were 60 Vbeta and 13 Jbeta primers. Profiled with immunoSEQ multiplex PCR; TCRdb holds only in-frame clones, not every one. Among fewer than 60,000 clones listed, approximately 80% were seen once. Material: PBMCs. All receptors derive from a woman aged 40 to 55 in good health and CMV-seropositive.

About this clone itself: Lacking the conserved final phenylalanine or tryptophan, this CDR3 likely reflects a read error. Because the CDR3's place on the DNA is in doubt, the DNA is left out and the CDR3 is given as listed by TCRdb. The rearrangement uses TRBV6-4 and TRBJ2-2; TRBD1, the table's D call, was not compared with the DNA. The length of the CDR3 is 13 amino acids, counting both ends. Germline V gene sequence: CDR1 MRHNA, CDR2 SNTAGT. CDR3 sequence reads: CASSDRDTGELFL.

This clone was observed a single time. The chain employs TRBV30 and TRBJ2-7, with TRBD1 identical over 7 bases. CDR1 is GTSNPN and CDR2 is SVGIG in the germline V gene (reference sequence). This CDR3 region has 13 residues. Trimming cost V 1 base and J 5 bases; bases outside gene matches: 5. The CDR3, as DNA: TGTGCCTGGAGTGACAGGGGATTTCACGAGCAGTACTTC. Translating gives CAWSDRGFHEQYF.

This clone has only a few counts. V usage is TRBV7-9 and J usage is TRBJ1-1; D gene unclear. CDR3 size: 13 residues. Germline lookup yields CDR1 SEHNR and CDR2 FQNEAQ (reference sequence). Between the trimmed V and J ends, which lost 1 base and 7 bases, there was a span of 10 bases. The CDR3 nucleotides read TGTGCCAGCAGCTTAGTTCACAGCCATGAAGCTTTCTTT. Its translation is CASSLVHSHEAFF.

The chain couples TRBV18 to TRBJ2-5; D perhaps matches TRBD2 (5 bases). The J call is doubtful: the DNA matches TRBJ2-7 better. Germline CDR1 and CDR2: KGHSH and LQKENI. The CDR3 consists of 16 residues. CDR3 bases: TGTGCCAGCTCACCACAGGTAACTGCGGGTACCTACGAGCAGTACTTC. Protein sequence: CASSPQVTAGTYEQYF.

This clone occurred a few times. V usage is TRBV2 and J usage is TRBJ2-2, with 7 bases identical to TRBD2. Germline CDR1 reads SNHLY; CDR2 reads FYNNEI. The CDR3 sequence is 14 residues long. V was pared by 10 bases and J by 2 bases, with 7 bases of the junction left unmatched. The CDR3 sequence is CAILGGSNTGELFF. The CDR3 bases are TGTGCCATTCTGGGAGGGTCTAACACCGGGGAGCTGTTTTTT.

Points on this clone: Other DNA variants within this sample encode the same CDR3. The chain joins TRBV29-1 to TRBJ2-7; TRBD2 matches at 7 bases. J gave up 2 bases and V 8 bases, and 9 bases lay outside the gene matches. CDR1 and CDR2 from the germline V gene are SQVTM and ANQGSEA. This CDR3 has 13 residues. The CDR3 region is CSLVGGTTYEQYF. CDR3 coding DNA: TGCAGCCTCGTGGGGGGGACGACCTACGAGCAGTACTTC.

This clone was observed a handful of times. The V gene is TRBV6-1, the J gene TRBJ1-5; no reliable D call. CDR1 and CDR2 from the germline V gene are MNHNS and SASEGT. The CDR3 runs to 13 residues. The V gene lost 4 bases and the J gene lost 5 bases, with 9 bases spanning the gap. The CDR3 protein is CASSVRVDQPQHF. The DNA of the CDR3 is TGTGCCAGCAGTGTCCGGGTCGATCAGCCCCAGCATTTT.

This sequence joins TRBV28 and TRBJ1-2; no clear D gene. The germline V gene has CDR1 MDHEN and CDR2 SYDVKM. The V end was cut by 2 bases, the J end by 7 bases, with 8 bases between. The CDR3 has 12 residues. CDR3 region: CASSLPGSGYTF. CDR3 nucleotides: TGTGCCAGCAGTTTACCGGGATCTGGCTACACCTTC.

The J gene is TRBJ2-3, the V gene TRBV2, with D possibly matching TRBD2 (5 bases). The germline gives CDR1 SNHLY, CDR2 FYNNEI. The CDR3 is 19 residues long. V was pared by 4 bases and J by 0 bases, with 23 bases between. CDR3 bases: TGTGCCAGCAGTGCTCTGGTCTCGGGGTTAACTTCTAGCACAGATACGCAGTATTTT. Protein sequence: CASSALVSGLTSSTDTQYF.

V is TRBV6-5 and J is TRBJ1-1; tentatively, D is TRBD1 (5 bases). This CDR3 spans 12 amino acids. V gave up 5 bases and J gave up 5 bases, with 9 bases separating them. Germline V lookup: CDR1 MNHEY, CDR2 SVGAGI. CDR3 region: CASSNRQTEAFF. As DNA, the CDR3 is TGTGCCAGCAGTAACCGACAGACTGAAGCTTTCTTT.

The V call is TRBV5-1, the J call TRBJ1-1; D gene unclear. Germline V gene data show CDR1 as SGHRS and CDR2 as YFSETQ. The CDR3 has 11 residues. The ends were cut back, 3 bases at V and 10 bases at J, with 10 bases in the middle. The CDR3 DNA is TGCGCCAGCAGCTCCGGCCGGGGAGCTTTCTTT. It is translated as CASSSGRGAFF. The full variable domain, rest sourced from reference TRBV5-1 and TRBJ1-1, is KAGVTQTPRYLIKTRGQQVTLSCSPISGHRSVSWYQQTPGQGLQFLFEYFSETQRNKGNFPGRFSGRQFSNSRSEMNVSTLELGDSALYLCASSSGRGAFFGQGTRLTVV.

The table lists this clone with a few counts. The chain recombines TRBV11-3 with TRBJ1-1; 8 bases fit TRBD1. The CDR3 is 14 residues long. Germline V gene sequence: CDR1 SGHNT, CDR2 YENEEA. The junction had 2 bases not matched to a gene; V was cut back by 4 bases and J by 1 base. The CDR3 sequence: CASSSGQENTEAFF. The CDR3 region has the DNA TGTGCCAGCAGCTCGGGACAGGAGAACACTGAAGCTTTCTTT.

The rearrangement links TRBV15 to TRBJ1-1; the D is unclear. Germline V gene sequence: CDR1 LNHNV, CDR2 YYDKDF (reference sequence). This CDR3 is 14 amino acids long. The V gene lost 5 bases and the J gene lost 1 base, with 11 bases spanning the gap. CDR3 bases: TGTGCCACCAGCGACCGGGGAAAGAACACTGAAGCTTTCTTT. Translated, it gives CATSDRGKNTEAFF.

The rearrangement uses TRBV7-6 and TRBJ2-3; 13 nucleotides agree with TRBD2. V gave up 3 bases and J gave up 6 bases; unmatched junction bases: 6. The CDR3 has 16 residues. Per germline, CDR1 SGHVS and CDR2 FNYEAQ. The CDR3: CASSLTSGGLLDTQYF. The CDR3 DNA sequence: TGTGCCAGCAGCTTGACTAGCGGGGGGTTGCTTGATACGCAGTATTTT.

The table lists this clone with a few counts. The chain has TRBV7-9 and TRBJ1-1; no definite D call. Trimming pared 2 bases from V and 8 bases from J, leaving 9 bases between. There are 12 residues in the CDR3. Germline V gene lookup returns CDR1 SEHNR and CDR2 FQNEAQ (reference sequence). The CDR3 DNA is TGTGCCAGCAGCTTACTGGCCCCCGAAGCTTTCTTT. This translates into CASSLLAPEAFF.

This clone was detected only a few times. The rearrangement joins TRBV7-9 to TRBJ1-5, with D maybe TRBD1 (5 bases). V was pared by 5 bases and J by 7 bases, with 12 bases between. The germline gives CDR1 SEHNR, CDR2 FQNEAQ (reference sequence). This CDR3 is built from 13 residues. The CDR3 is CASSQQEWQPQHF. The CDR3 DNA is TGTGCCAGCAGCCAACAGGAGTGGCAGCCCCAGCATTTT.

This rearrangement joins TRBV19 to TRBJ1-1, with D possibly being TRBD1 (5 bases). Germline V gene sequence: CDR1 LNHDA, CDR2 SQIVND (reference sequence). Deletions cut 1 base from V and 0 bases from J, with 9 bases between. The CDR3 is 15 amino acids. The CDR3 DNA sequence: TGTGCCAGTAGTATAGGGTGGGGCATGAACACTGAAGCTTTCTTT. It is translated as CASSIGWGMNTEAFF.

The CDR3 loop is CASSPQRGGMNTEAFF. In DNA, the CDR3 is TGTGCCAGCAGCCCCCAAAGGGGTGGTATGAACACTGAAGCTTTCTTT. V gene TRBV5-5 combines with J gene TRBJ1-1, with D possibly matching TRBD1 (5 bases). CDR3 length: 16 residues. Germline V gives CDR1 SGHKS, CDR2 YYEKEE (reference sequence). The V and J ends lost 4 bases and 0 bases respectively, with 16 bases between them.

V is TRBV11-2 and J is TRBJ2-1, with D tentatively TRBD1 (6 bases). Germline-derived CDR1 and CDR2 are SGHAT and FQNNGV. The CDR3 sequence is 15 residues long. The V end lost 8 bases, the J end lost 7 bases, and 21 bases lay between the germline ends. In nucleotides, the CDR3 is TGTGCCAGCCGCAGATACAGGGATCGTGCGAATGAGCAGTTCTTC. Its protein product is CASRRYRDRANEQFF.

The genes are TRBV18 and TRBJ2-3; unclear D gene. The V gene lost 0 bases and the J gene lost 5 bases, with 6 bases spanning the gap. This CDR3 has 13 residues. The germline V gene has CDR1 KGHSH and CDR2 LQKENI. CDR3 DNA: TGTGCCAGCTCACCACCGGTCGGAGATACGCAGTATTTT. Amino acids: CASSPPVGDTQYF.

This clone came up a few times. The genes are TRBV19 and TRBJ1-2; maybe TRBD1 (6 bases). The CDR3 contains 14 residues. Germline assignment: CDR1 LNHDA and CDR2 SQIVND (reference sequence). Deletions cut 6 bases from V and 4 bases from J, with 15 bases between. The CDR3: CASRGQSGPYGYTF. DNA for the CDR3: TGTGCCAGTAGGGGACAATCTGGTCCCTATGGCTACACCTTC.

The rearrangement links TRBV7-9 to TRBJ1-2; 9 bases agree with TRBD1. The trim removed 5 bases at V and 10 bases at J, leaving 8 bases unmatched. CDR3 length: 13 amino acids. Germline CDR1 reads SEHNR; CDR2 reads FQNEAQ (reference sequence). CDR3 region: CASSTGTGNDYTF. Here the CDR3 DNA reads TGTGCCAGCAGCACCGGGACAGGGAACGACTACACCTTC.

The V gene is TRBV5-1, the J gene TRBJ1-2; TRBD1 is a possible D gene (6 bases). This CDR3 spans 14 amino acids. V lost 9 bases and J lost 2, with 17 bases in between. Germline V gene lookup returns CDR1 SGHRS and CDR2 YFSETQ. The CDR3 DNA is TGCGCCACCGCTGAGGGGGGGTTAAACTATGGCTACACCTTC. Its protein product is CATAEGGLNYGYTF.

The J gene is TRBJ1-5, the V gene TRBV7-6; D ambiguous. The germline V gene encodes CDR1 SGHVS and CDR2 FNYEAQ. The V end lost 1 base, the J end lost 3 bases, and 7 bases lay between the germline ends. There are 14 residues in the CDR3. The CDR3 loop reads CASSLGGFNQPQHF. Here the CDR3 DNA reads TGTGCCAGCAGCTTAGGAGGGTTCAATCAGCCCCAGCATTTT.

The CDR3 loop is CASSSQGNTGELFF. CDR3 DNA sequence: TGCGCCAGCAGCTCACAGGGGAACACCGGGGAGCTGTTTTTT. The V call is TRBV5-1, the J call TRBJ2-2; D perhaps matches TRBD1 (6 bases). The ends were cut back, 3 bases at V and 1 base at J, with 7 bases in the middle. Germline CDR1 reads SGHRS; CDR2 reads YFSETQ. The CDR3 is 14 residues long.